One and the same sample provided the 2 T cell receptor beta chains below, sequenced in a study of molecular identifiers for immune sequencing clone quantification. TCRdb passed the PCR reads through MiXCR, listing each CDR3 protein once. The sample consists of about 320,000 distinct CDR3 sequences, 24% of them appearing once. Sample: naive CD8+ T cells from blood, with Jurkat cell RNA spiked in. This sample's subset: FACS-sorted CD8+CD4-CCR7+CD45RA+ naive T cells. These receptors were collected from a human donor in good health. Some libraries in this study had Jurkat cell RNA spiked in.

This clonotype was counted ten times or more. In nucleotides, the CDR3 is TGTGCCAGTAGTCCTTCTTCGTTCTACGAGCAGTACTTC. The encoded protein is CASSPSSFYEQYF. This sequence joins TRBV19 and TRBJ2-7, with D hard to call. This CDR3 contains 13 residues. V was shortened by 5 bases and J by 3 bases, with 11 bases between the two germline ends. Germline V gene data show CDR1 as LNHDA and CDR2 as SQIVND (reference sequence).

Regarding this clonotype: It is likely a read error, because the conserved phenylalanine at the end of the CDR3 is missing. The rearrangement uses TRBV3-1 and TRBJ1-1; weak D call: TRBD1 (5 bases). The V end was cut by 6 bases, the J end by 0 bases, with 8 bases between. Germline lookup yields CDR1 LGHDT and CDR2 YNNKEL (reference sequence). This CDR3 has 13 amino acids. Here the CDR3 reads CASSQQVNTEAFL. In nucleotides, the CDR3 is TGTGCCAGCAGTCAACAGGTGAACACTGAAGCTTTCCTT.